One sample yielded the 31 T cell receptor beta chains listed below, sequenced in a study of patients and donors after allogeneic stem cell transplantation. Via MiXCR, TCRdb re-called the RT-PCR reads, giving one row per CDR3 protein. The sample shows approximately 200,000 distinct CDR3 sequences, 13% to 15% of them seen only once. The sequenced sample was blood, either unsorted or a sorted T cell fraction (not recorded which). The source of these receptors is a human donor who was either an allogeneic HSCT recipient or a stem cell or donor lymphocyte infusion donor (not recorded which). It is not recorded whose cells these are; they may come from a transplant donor.

This clonotype was observed a handful of times. The J gene is TRBJ1-6, the V gene TRBV3-1, with TRBD1 matching over 8 bases. The CDR3 totals 16 residues. Germline CDR1 reads LGHDT; CDR2 reads YNNKEL (reference sequence). The V segment lost 4 bases and the J segment 6 bases; nucleotides outside the gene matches: 8. CDR3 coding DNA: TGTGCCAGCAGCCCACTGGACAGGGCCCGTAATTCACCCCTCCACTTT. It encodes CASSPLDRARNSPLHF.

This rearrangement joins TRBV19 to TRBJ2-1; 12 bases agree with TRBD2. Germline trimming cut 6 bases from V and 7 bases from J; bases unmatched to any gene: 7. CDR1 and CDR2 from the germline V gene are LNHDA and SQIVND (reference sequence). The CDR3 is made up of 15 amino acids. CDR3 in DNA: TGTGCCAGTAGGAACCTAGCGGGAGGGGAAAATGAGCAGTTCTTC. Encoded protein: CASRNLAGGENEQFF.

The chain couples TRBV20-1 to TRBJ2-3, with 7 bases matching TRBD2. Germline lookup yields CDR1 DFQATT and CDR2 SNEGSKA (reference sequence). The trim removed 3 bases at V and 3 bases at J, leaving 0 bases unmatched. The CDR3 contains 12 residues. The CDR3: CSASGGTDTQYF. DNA for the CDR3: TGCAGTGCTAGCGGGGGGACAGATACGCAGTATTTT.

This clonotype came up a few times. This chain connects TRBV7-2 to TRBJ1-2; no definite D call. In germline, CDR1 is SGHTA, CDR2 FQGNSA. This CDR3 is 15 amino acids long. With 3 bases removed from V and 2 bases from J, the gap between germline ends came to 13 bases. The CDR3 DNA reads as TGTGCCAGCAGCTTTGGTGCGTCCCAAAACTATGGCTACACCTTC. Encoded protein: CASSFGASQNYGYTF.

V is TRBV5-4 and J is TRBJ1-1, with 10 bases identical to TRBD1. From germline, CDR1 is SGHNT and CDR2 YYREEE (reference sequence). Unmatched junction bases numbered 16, after V lost 2 bases and J lost 12 bases. There are 16 residues in the CDR3. The CDR3 DNA follows: TGTGCCAGCAGCTTAGCCCATCCAGGGGACAGGGGTTCGCCTTTCTTT. Protein: CASSLAHPGDRGSPFF.

Ten or more counts support this clonotype. The rearrangement uses TRBV10-3 and TRBJ1-1; D perhaps matches TRBD1 (5 bases). V gave up 3 bases and J gave up 4 bases, with 15 bases separating them. This CDR3 has 15 residues. Germline V gene data show CDR1 as ENHRY and CDR2 as SYGVKD. The DNA for the CDR3 is TGTGCCATCAGTGAAAGAGGGACGTACGGCACTGAAGCTTTCTTT. Translated, it gives CAISERGTYGTEAFF.

This clonotype was seen repeatedly, ten times or more. The chain carries TRBV2 and TRBJ2-7, with TRBD2 identical over 8 bases. The V gene end was trimmed by 9 bases and the J gene end by 4 bases; junction bases not matched to a gene: 11. There are 14 residues in the CDR3. CDR1 and CDR2 (germline): SNHLY, FYNNEI. The DNA of the CDR3 is TGTGCCAGTCGGGGGGCTAGCGGGTCTTACGAGCAGTACTTC. This gives the protein CASRGASGSYEQYF.

The J gene is TRBJ2-5, the V gene TRBV5-5; D is perhaps TRBD1 (6 bases). The CDR3 is 13 amino acids. V lost 0 bases and J lost 11, with 14 bases in between. Per germline, CDR1 SGHKS and CDR2 YYEKEE (reference sequence). As DNA, the CDR3 is TGTGCCAGCAGCTTGGGTACAGGGAGCGCTCAGTACTTC. Translating it yields CASSLGTGSAQYF.

J is TRBJ2-7 and V is TRBV7-9; possible D gene TRBD2, 6 bases. Germline V gene data show CDR1 as SEHNR and CDR2 as FQNEAQ (reference sequence). The germline V and J ends were trimmed by 1 base and 0 bases, with 13 bases remaining between them. The CDR3 length is 16 residues. CDR3 sequence reads: CASSLGLAKSSYEQYF. In DNA form, the CDR3 reads TGTGCCAGCAGCTTAGGTCTAGCGAAGAGCTCCTACGAGCAGTACTTC.

The CDR3 spells CASSQGRGPNSVLTF. As DNA, the CDR3 is TGTGCCAGCAGCCAAGGCCGCGGGCCAAATAGCGTCCTGACTTTC. The chain combines TRBV3-1 with TRBJ2-6; a possible D gene is TRBD2 (5 bases). The CDR3 covers 15 residues. Germline V CDR1 and CDR2: LGHDT, YNNKEL (reference sequence). V lost 1 base, J lost 12 bases, and 16 bases lay in between.

The chain has TRBV12-3 or TRBV12-4 and TRBJ1-1, with a possible D match to TRBD1 (5 bases). V was clipped by 1 base and J by 5 bases, with 14 bases between them. The CDR3 covers 15 residues. In DNA, the CDR3 is TGTGCCAGCAGTTTAGTAGCAGGGCTAGGGACTGAAGCTTTCTTT. This codes for CASSLVAGLGTEAFF.

The sample holds a few counts of this clonotype. CDR3 nucleotides: TGTGCCACCAGTGATTTCGCCTCTAGCACAGATACGCAGTATTTT. Translation: CATSDFASSTDTQYF. This chain links TRBV24-1 with TRBJ2-3, with D unresolved. The CDR3 length is 15 residues. V was pared by 1 base and J by 0 bases, with 7 bases between. In germline, CDR1 is KGHDR, CDR2 SFDVKD.

This chain joins TRBV5-1 and TRBJ2-3, with D maybe TRBD2 (5 bases). V lost 6 bases to trimming and J lost 0 bases, with 14 bases between them. The germline V gene encodes CDR1 SGHRS and CDR2 YFSETQ. This CDR3 is built from 15 residues. The CDR3 reads CASKAVGGSTDTQYF. CDR3 DNA sequence: TGCGCCAGCAAGGCGGTTGGCGGGAGCACAGATACGCAGTATTTT.

This clonotype was seen many times. The J gene is TRBJ2-5, the V gene TRBV12-3 or TRBV12-4; 11 positions agree with TRBD2. The CDR3 spans 15 residues. V dropped 4 bases and J dropped 5; count of bases not matched to a gene: 6. The DNA for the CDR3 is TGTGCCAGCAGTTATAGCGGGGGGGCCACGGAGACCCAGTACTTC. It encodes CASSYSGGATETQYF.

This clonotype was counted between two and nine times. This chain connects TRBV20-1 to TRBJ1-1; 7 nucleotides agree with TRBD1. In germline, CDR1 is DFQATT, CDR2 SNEGSKA (reference sequence). This CDR3 is 12 amino acids long. V dropped 7 bases and J dropped 3; count of bases not matched to a gene: 5. CDR3 nucleotide sequence: TGCAGTGTCGTACAGGGGTACACTGAAGCTTTCTTT. It encodes CSVVQGYTEAFF.

V usage is TRBV7-8 and J usage is TRBJ1-1; no definite D call. V was trimmed by 5 bases and J by 7 bases, leaving 17 bases between them. The CDR3 is 14 residues long. Germline V gene lookup returns CDR1 SGHVS and CDR2 FQNEAQ. CDR3: CASSPRLGEGEAFF. The CDR3 nucleotides read TGTGCCAGCAGCCCACGCCTTGGGGAGGGTGAAGCTTTCTTT.

The gene calls are TRBV7-9 and TRBJ2-5; tentatively, D is TRBD2 (6 bases). This CDR3 region has 14 residues. V was pared by 4 bases and J by 5 bases, with 14 bases between. Germline loops: CDR1 SEHNR, CDR2 FQNEAQ (reference sequence). CDR3 loop: CASSSNGGAETQYF. The CDR3 DNA reads as TGTGCCAGCAGCTCGAACGGGGGAGCGGAGACCCAGTACTTC.

Ten or more counts support this clonotype. The rearrangement links TRBV20-1 to TRBJ2-2, with D possibly matching TRBD1 (5 bases). Trimming pared 0 bases from V and 6 bases from J, leaving 14 bases between. Germline V gene sequence: CDR1 DFQATT, CDR2 SNEGSKA (reference sequence). This CDR3 region has 15 residues. The CDR3 DNA follows: TGCAGTGCTAGAGATCAGGGTCGGGCGGCCGGGGAGCTGTTTTTT. It is translated as CSARDQGRAAGELFF.

This clonotype was counted a few times. The chain carries TRBV4-1 and TRBJ1-2, with no clear D. CDR1 and CDR2 (germline): MGHRA, YSYEKL. The CDR3 is made up of 17 amino acids. V was pared by 2 bases and J by 3 bases, with 19 bases between. Here the CDR3 reads CASSQLVAAGRYYGYTF. The DNA for the CDR3 is TGCGCCAGCAGCCAACTTGTAGCGGCAGGTCGGTACTATGGCTACACCTTC.

The chain uses TRBV6-1 and TRBJ1-4, with 7 positions matching TRBD1. Germline assignment: CDR1 MNHNS and CDR2 SASEGT. The CDR3 totals 13 residues. The V segment lost 3 bases and the J segment 7 bases; nucleotides outside the gene matches: 2. The CDR3 here is CASSETGIEKLFF. The CDR3 DNA reads as TGTGCCAGCAGTGAGACAGGGATTGAAAAACTGTTTTTT.

This clonotype was seen only a few times. This chain links TRBV28 with TRBJ2-7; TRBD1 matches at 8 bases. Germline V gives CDR1 MDHEN, CDR2 SYDVKM. The trim removed 4 bases at V and 3 bases at J, leaving 8 bases unmatched. The CDR3 length is 15 residues. The CDR3: CASSSTGTGLYEQYF. DNA of the CDR3: TGTGCCAGCAGTTCCACCGGGACAGGACTCTACGAGCAGTACTTC.

The rearrangement uses TRBV5-1 and TRBJ1-1, with no clear D. V lost 0 bases to trimming and J lost 1 base, with 7 bases between them. The germline CDR1 and CDR2 sequences are SGHRS and YFSETQ. The CDR3 sequence is 14 residues long. This CDR3 reads CASSLASKNTEAFF. CDR3 nucleotide sequence: TGCGCCAGCAGCTTGGCGTCCAAGAACACTGAAGCTTTCTTT.

This clonotype was counted between two and nine times. The gene calls are TRBV6-1 and TRBJ1-2, with 7 positions matching TRBD1. V lost 6 bases, J lost 2 bases, and 3 bases stayed unmatched. CDR3 length equals 13 residues. Germline assignment: CDR1 MNHNS and CDR2 SASEGT. In nucleotides, the CDR3 is TGTGCCAGCAGCCCACAGGGGAACTATGGCTACACCTTC. Protein product: CASSPQGNYGYTF.

The chain joins TRBV5-1 to TRBJ2-4; D is perhaps TRBD1 or TRBD2 (5 bases each). Trimming stripped 4 bases from V and 0 bases from J, with 11 bases between. This CDR3 spans 15 amino acids. The germline CDR1 and CDR2 sequences are SGHRS and YFSETQ. The CDR3 here is CASSPIGTAKNIQYF. CDR3 bases: TGCGCCAGCAGCCCTATCGGGACAGCCAAAAACATTCAGTACTTC.

The gene calls are TRBV18 and TRBJ2-3, with unresolved D. V lost 3 bases and J 3 bases, leaving 10 bases between the germline ends. Germline lookup yields CDR1 KGHSH and CDR2 LQKENI. CDR3 size: 14 residues. The chain's CDR3 is CASSPGSATDTQYF. In DNA, the CDR3 is TGTGCCAGCTCACCCGGTAGTGCTACAGATACGCAGTATTTT.

This chain connects TRBV6-2 or TRBV6-3 to TRBJ2-5; 8 nucleotides match TRBD2. J gave up 2 bases and V 0 bases, and 5 bases lay outside the gene matches. Germline V gives CDR1 MNHEY, CDR2 SVGEGT. The length of the CDR3 is 16 residues. The CDR3 bases are TGTGCCAGCAGTTACTCGCCGGGGGGGCGGCAAGAGACCCAGTACTTC. Protein sequence: CASSYSPGGRQETQYF.

This clonotype was detected a few times. The V gene is TRBV4-2, the J gene TRBJ2-2; 8 bases line up with TRBD2. CDR3 length: 17 residues. V lost 0 bases and J lost 0; bases outside the gene matches: 3. Germline-derived CDR1 and CDR2 are LGHNA and YNFKEQ. DNA of the CDR3: TGTGCCAGCAGCCAAGAAGAACTAGCGGCGAACACCGGGGAGCTGTTTTTT. Residues: CASSQEELAANTGELFF.

The chain recombines TRBV7-9 with TRBJ2-1, with D possibly matching TRBD2 (6 bases). This CDR3 is built from 16 residues. Deletions cut 2 bases from V and 6 bases from J, with 17 bases between. From germline, CDR1 is SEHNR and CDR2 FQNEAQ (reference sequence). CDR3 nucleotide sequence: TGTGCCAGCAGCTTACCCCGGGACTCACTAAGCAATGAGCAGTTCTTC. Encoded protein: CASSLPRDSLSNEQFF.

The V gene is TRBV9, the J gene TRBJ1-1; D unresolved. This CDR3 region has 13 residues. V was shortened by 9 bases and J by 1 base, with 13 bases between the two germline ends. Germline V gene sequence: CDR1 SGDLS, CDR2 YYNGEE. CDR3 protein: CATGLTANTEAFF. CDR3 DNA sequence: TGTGCCACAGGATTAACAGCGAACACTGAAGCTTTCTTT.

This clonotype has only a few counts. This chain connects TRBV11-2 to TRBJ2-5, with D perhaps matching TRBD1 or TRBD2 (5 bases each). Germline V gene lookup returns CDR1 SGHAT and CDR2 FQNNGV. The CDR3 is 15 residues long. V lost 1 base and J lost 4, with 13 bases in between. This chain's CDR3 is CASSLAGRRGETQYF. In DNA form, the CDR3 reads TGTGCCAGCAGCTTAGCGGGACGTAGAGGAGAGACCCAGTACTTC.

This clonotype occurred a few times. The chain recombines TRBV28 with TRBJ1-2, with 7 bases lining up with TRBD1. From germline, CDR1 is MDHEN and CDR2 SYDVKM. The CDR3 has 15 amino acids. V shed 1 base and J 4 bases; nucleotides not matched to a gene: 6. CDR3 in amino acids: CASSLSETGLYGYTF. The CDR3 DNA reads TGTGCCAGCAGTTTATCCGAGACAGGGCTCTATGGCTACACCTTC.